These T cell receptor beta chains were read from a single sample in a study of T cell changes during pregnancy in multiple sclerosis. The repertoire was sequenced with immunoSEQ multiplex PCR; TCRdb's copy has only in-frame clones and lacks some. The sample includes about 70,000 clones, approximately 94% seen only once; the top ten take about 0.61%. The sample here was peripheral blood, taken in the third trimester of pregnancy. The receptors were sampled from a female donor with multiple sclerosis, enrolled in a pregnancy study. CDR3s include the opening cysteine and the closing phenylalanine or tryptophan. D genes are given only for firm matches. The listing skips clone size in some rows; elsewhere it reads once, few, many or a size class.

cdr3_length j_call v_call d_call clone_size cdr3_nt cdr3_aa
18 TRBJ2-3 TRBV7-3 TRBD2 once TGTGCCAGCAGCTCTGGACTAGCGGGGGGGTCGGGCACAGATACGCAGTATTTT CASSSGLAGGSGTDTQYF
15 TRBJ2-7 TRBV10-3 NA NA TGTGCCATCAGAACCCCCGGCGGGGACTCCTACGAGCAGTACTTC CAIRTPGGDSYEQYF
13 TRBJ2-1 TRBV7-7 NA NA TGTGCCAGCAGCTCCGGGACTTTCAATGAGCAGTTCTTC CASSSGTFNEQFF
15 TRBJ2-2 TRBV7-2 NA NA TGTGCCAGCAGCTACTTGCGGGGTGATACCGGGGAGCTGTTTTTT CASSYLRGDTGELFF
16 TRBJ2-5 TRBV9 TRBD1 once TGTGCCAGCAGCGCGCGCTCGGGACAGGTCCAAGAGACCCAGTACTTC CASSARSGQVQETQYF
16 TRBJ1-5 TRBV6-6 NA NA TGTGCCAGCAGTTACGCAGTTAACCAGGGGCGGCAGCCCCAGCATTTT CASSYAVNQGRQPQHF
15 TRBJ2-2 TRBV2 TRBD2 few TGTGCCAGCATCGGACTAGCGGGGAACACCGGGGAGCTGTTTTTT CASIGLAGNTGELFF
14 TRBJ2-2 TRBV4-3 NA NA TGCGCCAGCGCAAGATCGATAGCTCCCGGGGAGCTGTTTTTT CASARSIAPGELFF
15 TRBJ2-5 TRBV7-3 NA NA TGTGCCAGCAGCTTAAAGTCTGGGGCTGAAGAGACCCAGTACTTC CASSLKSGAEETQYF
16 TRBJ1-5 TRBV11-2 NA NA TGTGCCAGCAGCTTAGATGGGGGAGGGCCAAATCAGCCCCAGCATTTT CASSLDGGGPNQPQHF
15 TRBJ2-3 TRBV19 TRBD1 NA TGTGCCAGTACAGGAAGGGGGCCCTCAACAGATACGCAGTATTTT CASTGRGPSTDTQYF
15 TRBJ2-5 TRBV10-3 TRBD2 NA TGTGCCATCAGTTGGTTGCGGGGGGGCCGGGAGACCCAGTACTTC CAISWLRGGRETQYF
15 TRBJ2-5 TRBV4-3 TRBD2 NA TGCGCCAGCAGCGAAAGCGGGAGTCCCCAAGAGACCCAGTACTTC CASSESGSPQETQYF
15 TRBJ2-7 TRBV2 NA few TGTGCCAGCAGTTATAGGAGGGGCGCCTCCTACGAGCAGTACTTC CASSYRRGASYEQYF
14 TRBJ2-5 TRBV27 NA NA TGTGCCAGCAGTCCCCTGGACAGACTAGAGACCCAGTACTTC CASSPLDRLETQYF
16 TRBJ2-7 TRBV19 TRBD1 NA TGTGCCAGTAGTATAGACCTCGGGACAGGGGGTTACGAGCAGTACTTC CASSIDLGTGGYEQYF
16 TRBJ1-2 TRBV6-4 NA NA TGTGCCAGCAGTCTTGCCGCAGCCCCCGGGGGCTATGGCTACACCTTC CASSLAAAPGGYGYTF
16 TRBJ2-3 TRBV7-2 TRBD2 once TGTGCCAGCAGTCGTATAAGCGGGGTGGGCACAGATACGCAGTATTTT CASSRISGVGTDTQYF
14 TRBJ2-4 TRBV5-1 TRBD1 NA TGCGCCAGCAGCTTGGCGGGACAGCAAAACATTCAGTACTTC CASSLAGQQNIQYF
15 TRBJ1-6 TRBV15 NA NA TGTGCCACCAGCAGAGTCAGGGGTTCTAATTCACCCCTCCACTTT CATSRVRGSNSPLHF
14 TRBJ1-4 TRBV19 TRBD1 once TGTGCCAGTAGTAACAGGGGAGGTAATGAAAAACTGTTTTTT CASSNRGGNEKLFF
14 TRBJ2-7 TRBV7-6 NA NA TGTGCCAGCAGCTTTCTGACTTCTTCCTACGAGCAGTACTTC CASSFLTSSYEQYF
18 TRBJ2-5 TRBV7-3 NA NA TGTGCCAGCAGCTTTGGTATTTGGAGAGTACTGATTCAAGAGACCCAGTACTTC CASSFGIWRVLIQETQYF
14 TRBJ2-1 TRBV7-9 NA NA TGTGCCAGCAGCTTAGCGCACAGCTCCAATGAGCAGTTCTTC CASSLAHSSNEQFF
17 TRBJ2-5 TRBV14 NA NA TGTGCCAGCAGCCAAGAATGGTGGACTCCAGTTCGGGAGACCCAGTACTTC CASSQEWWTPVRETQYF
15 TRBJ1-1 TRBV6-6 NA NA TGTGCCAGCAGTTCCCCCGCGGGGGGGAACACTGAAGCTTTCTTT CASSSPAGGNTEAFF
15 TRBJ1-3 TRBV19 TRBD1 NA TGTGCCAGTAGTATGAGGACAGGGGCCGGAAACACCATATATTTT CASSMRTGAGNTIYF
16 TRBJ2-3 TRBV7-3 TRBD2 NA TGTGCCAGCAGCTTAACGGAAGCGGGGGGATCAGATACGCAGTATTTT CASSLTEAGGSDTQYF
15 TRBJ2-3 TRBV5-1 TRBD1 once TGCGCCAGCAGCCCAACAGGGGACCGCACAGATACGCAGTATTTT CASSPTGDRTDTQYF
15 TRBJ1-6 TRBV5-4 TRBD1 NA TGTGCCAGCAGCTTGCCGACAGGGGATAATTCACCCCTCCACTTT CASSLPTGDNSPLHF
13 TRBJ1-5 TRBV25-1 NA NA TGTGCCAGCAGCAAAACTATGGGGGGGCCCCAGCATTTT CASSKTMGGPQHF
15 TRBJ1-5 TRBV28 NA NA TGTGCCAGCAGCCCCATCCTAAGAAGCAATCAGCCCCAGCATTTT CASSPILRSNQPQHF
13 TRBJ2-1 TRBV18 NA NA TGTGCCAGCTCACCAGGGACAACGGATGAGCAGTTCTTC CASSPGTTDEQFF
15 TRBJ1-4 TRBV18 TRBD1 NA TGTGCCAGCTCACTACAGCAGGGGGAACTGGGAAAACTGTTTTTT CASSLQQGELGKLFF
11 TRBJ1-2 TRBV6-1 NA NA TGTGCCGCCAGGGGAGGGGTCGGCTACACCTTC CAARGGVGYTF
16 TRBJ2-2 TRBV5-6 TRBD2 NA TGTGCCAGCAGCTTGGGACTAGCGGGGGGGACCGGGGAGCTGTTTTTT CASSLGLAGGTGELFF
15 TRBJ1-2 TRBV6-6 TRBD1 NA TGTGCCAGCAGCCCCGGGGGACAGGGAAGTGTTGGCTACACCTTC CASSPGGQGSVGYTF
13 TRBJ2-1 TRBV6-5 TRBD1 NA TGTGCCACACAGGGGCCGCCGAAGTATGAGCAGTTCTTC CATQGPPKYEQFF
15 TRBJ1-1 TRBV7-3 TRBD1 NA TGTGCCAGCAGCTCAACCCAGGGGGCGCGAACTGAAGCTTTCTTT CASSSTQGARTEAFF
15 TRBJ1-1 TRBV9 TRBD1 few TGTGCCAGCAGCGTAGATTGGACAGGGAGCACTGAAGCTTTCTTT CASSVDWTGSTEAFF